This TCR beta chain emerged from a study of shared clonotypes between healthy human individuals. This clone was picked up many times. The germline V gene encodes CDR1 MNHNS and CDR2 SASEGT. V lost 2 bases and J lost 5; bases outside the gene matches: 9. The CDR3 has 16 residues. The assay was immunoSEQ multiplex PCR, and TCRdb's table has in-frame clones only and misses some. The repertoire has a few hundred thousand clones, around three quarters of them found once; the top ten carry approximately 12%. The sequenced material came from PBMCs. V is TRBV6-1 and J is TRBJ2-1; TRBD2 agrees at 7 bases. This sequence was found in a woman between 40 and 50 years old in good health. Some clones in this sample may be carry-over from other donors' samples. The DNA of the CDR3 is TGTGCCAGCAGTGAATCCGCAGGGAGGGGAGACAATGAGCAGTTCTTC. Its translation: CASSESAGRGDNEQFF.